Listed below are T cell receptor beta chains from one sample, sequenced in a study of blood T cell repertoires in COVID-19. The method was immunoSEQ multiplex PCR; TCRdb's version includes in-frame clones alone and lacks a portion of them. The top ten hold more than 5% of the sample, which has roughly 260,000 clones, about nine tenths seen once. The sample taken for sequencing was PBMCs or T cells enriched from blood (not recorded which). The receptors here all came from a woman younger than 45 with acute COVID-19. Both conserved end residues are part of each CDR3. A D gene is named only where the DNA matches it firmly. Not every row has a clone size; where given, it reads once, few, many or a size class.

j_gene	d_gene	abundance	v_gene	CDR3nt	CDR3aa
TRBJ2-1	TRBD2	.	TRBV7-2	TGTGCCAGCAGCCCTCCCGGGACTAGCGGGAGATTTAGCCAACTGTTCCAGTTCTTC	CASSPPGTSGRFSQLFQFF
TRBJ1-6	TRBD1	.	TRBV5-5	TGTGCCAGCAGTCGACAGGGCGATTCACCCCTCCACTTT	CASSRQGDSPLHF
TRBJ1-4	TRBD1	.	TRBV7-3	TGTGCCAGCAGCTTACGGGGACAGCCTAATGAAAAACTGTTTTTT	CASSLRGQPNEKLFF
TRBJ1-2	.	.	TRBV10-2	TGCGCCAGCAAAGACGACCTAGGACAGTGGGCCTATGGCTACACCTTC	CASKDDLGQWAYGYTF
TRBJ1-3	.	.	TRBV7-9	TGTGCCAGCAGCCCCAGGGGTGACACCATATATTTT	CASSPRGDTIYF
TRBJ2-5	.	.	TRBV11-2	TGTGCCAGCAGCTTAGAGAGAGAGACCCAGTACTTC	CASSLERETQYF
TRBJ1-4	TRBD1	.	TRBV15	TGTGCCACCAGCAGAGATGTAACAGGGGGAAGACTGTTTTTT	CATSRDVTGGRLFF
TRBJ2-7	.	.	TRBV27	TGTGCCAGCAGTACAGGGAACGAGCAGTACTTC	CASSTGNEQYF
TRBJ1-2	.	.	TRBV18	TGTGCCAGCTCACCGCAAGGACTCCGGAGGATAAGTAGCTACACCTTC	CASSPQGLRRISSYTF
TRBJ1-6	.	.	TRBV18	TGTGCCAGCTCACCAGGACAGACAAATTCACCCCTCCACTTT	CASSPGQTNSPLHF
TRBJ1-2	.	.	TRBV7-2	TGTGCCAGCAGCTTAGCGCTTCAGGCCGACTATGGCTACACCTTC	CASSLALQADYGYTF
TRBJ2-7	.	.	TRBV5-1	TGCGCCAGCAGCTTGGCTCGTGGGACATCCTACGAGCAGTACTTC	CASSLARGTSYEQYF
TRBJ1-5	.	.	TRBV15	TGTGCCACCAGCAGAGATCGGAGGATCGTTAATCAGCCCCAGCATTTT	CATSRDRRIVNQPQHF
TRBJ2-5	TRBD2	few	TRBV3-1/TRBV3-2	TGTGCCAGCAGCCAGCTAGCGGAAGAGACCCAGTACTTC	CASSQLAEETQYF
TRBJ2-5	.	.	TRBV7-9	TGTGCCAGCAGCTTAGCACTAGCCCCCGAGACCCAGTACTTC	CASSLALAPETQYF
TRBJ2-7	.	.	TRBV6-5	TGTGCCAGCAGAGCGACTACGGAGCAGTACTTC	CASRATTEQYF
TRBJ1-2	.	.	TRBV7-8	TGTGCCAGCAGCCCCCGCGATAGCGCTTGGGGCTACACCTTC	CASSPRDSAWGYTF
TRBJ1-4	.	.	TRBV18	TGTGCCAGCTCACTAATCAGGGATGAAAAACTGTTTTTT	CASSLIRDEKLFF
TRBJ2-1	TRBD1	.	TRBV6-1	TGTGCCAGCAGTGAAGGGGACAGGGGGTCCAAGTTCTTC	CASSEGDRGSKFF
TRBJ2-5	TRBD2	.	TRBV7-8	TGTGCCAGCAGCCCCCGGACTAGCGGGGGCAAGACCCAGTACTTC	CASSPRTSGGKTQYF
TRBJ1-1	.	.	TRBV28	TGTGCCAGCAGTCCACGACAGGTGGGGAACACTGAAGCTTTCTTT	CASSPRQVGNTEAFF
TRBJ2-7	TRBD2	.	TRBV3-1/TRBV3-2	TGTGCCAGCAGCCAAGAGCAGGGGCTAGCGGGGGGGGTCCACGAGCAGTACTTC	CASSQEQGLAGGVHEQYF
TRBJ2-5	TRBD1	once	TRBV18	TGTGCCAGCTCACCACCAGCGGACAGGGGGCGACGGGAGACCCAGTACTTC	CASSPPADRGRRETQYF
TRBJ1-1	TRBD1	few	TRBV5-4	TGTGCCAGCAGCTCGGGGGACAGGGGCCGCGCGGACACTGAAGCTTTCTTT	CASSSGDRGRADTEAFF
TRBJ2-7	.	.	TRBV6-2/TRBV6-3	TGTGCCAGCAGTTACTCGGGAGACTTGTACGAGCAGTACTTC	CASSYSGDLYEQYF
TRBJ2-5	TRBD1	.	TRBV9	TGTGCCAGCAGCATGGGACAGCCTCAAGAGACCCAGTACTTC	CASSMGQPQETQYF
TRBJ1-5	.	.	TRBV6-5	TGTGCCAGCAGGCCGCGGGGGGAAAGCAATCAGCCCCAGCATTTT	CASRPRGESNQPQHF
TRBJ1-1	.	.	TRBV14	TGTGCCAGCAGCCAACCCCCTAGGGGCAGTGAAGCTTTCTTT	CASSQPPRGSEAFF
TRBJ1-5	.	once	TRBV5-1	TGCGCCAGCAGCTTGGCCGGGGGGGACAATCAGCCCCAGCATTTT	CASSLAGGDNQPQHF
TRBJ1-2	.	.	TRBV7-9	TGTGCCAGCAGCCACCAATCTCCCTGGGCCTATGGCTACACCTTC	CASSHQSPWAYGYTF
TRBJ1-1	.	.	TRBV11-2	TGTGCCAGCAGCGCCCTCTCCAGGACTACTGAAGCTTTCTTT	CASSALSRTTEAFF
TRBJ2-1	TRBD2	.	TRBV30	TGTGCCTGGACTAGCGGGGTGTACAATGAGCAGTTCTTC	CAWTSGVYNEQFF
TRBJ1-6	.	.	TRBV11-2	TGTGCCAGCAGCTTAGACGGATCGGGGGGCGGCTCACCCCTCCACTTT	CASSLDGSGGGSPLHF
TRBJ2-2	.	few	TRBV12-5	TGTGCTAGTGGTTTGCGCCGGGATGGAGGTACCGGGGAGCTGTTTTTT	CASGLRRDGGTGELFF
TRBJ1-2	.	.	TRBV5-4	TGTGCCAGCAGCCCACCGACGGAGAACTATGGCTACACCTTC	CASSPPTENYGYTF
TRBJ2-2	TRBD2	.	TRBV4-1	TGCGCCAGCAGCCAAGGCGGGAGAACCACCGGGGAGCTGTTTTTT	CASSQGGRTTGELFF
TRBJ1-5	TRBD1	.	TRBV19	TGTGCCAGTAGCGGACAGGGCGGGAGTCAGCCCCAGCATTTT	CASSGQGGSQPQHF
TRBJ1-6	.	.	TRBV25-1	TGTGCCAGCAGGAAGACAGGCCAAAATTCACCCCTCCACTTT	CASRKTGQNSPLHF
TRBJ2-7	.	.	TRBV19	TGTGCCAGTAGTAGAACTCAATACGAGCAGTACTTC	CASSRTQYEQYF
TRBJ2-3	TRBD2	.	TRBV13	TGTGCCAGCAGCTTACGGGGGGGAGATGATACGCAGTATTTT	CASSLRGGDDTQYF
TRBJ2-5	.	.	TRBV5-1	TGCGCCAGCACCAGGGGCGACATAGAGACCCAGTACTTC	CASTRGDIETQYF
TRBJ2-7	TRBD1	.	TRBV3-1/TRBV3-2	TGTGCCAGCATTTCACAGGGGGGCGAGCAGTACTTC	CASISQGGEQYF
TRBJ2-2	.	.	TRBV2	TGTGCCAGCAGGGTACAGCATTCGAACACCGGGGAGCTGTTTTTT	CASRVQHSNTGELFF
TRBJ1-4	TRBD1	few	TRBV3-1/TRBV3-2	TGTGCCAGCAGCCTCCAACAGGGGGATGAAAAACTGTTTTTT	CASSLQQGDEKLFF
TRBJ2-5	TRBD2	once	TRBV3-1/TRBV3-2	TGTGCCAGCAGCCAAGGACTAAGTACGGGAAGCGGGGTGGTTACCCAGTACTTC	CASSQGLSTGSGVVTQYF
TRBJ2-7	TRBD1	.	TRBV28	TGTGCCAGCAGGACCCTAGTGGGGACAGGGGATATCTACGAGCAGTACTTC	CASRTLVGTGDIYEQYF
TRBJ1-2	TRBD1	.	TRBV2	TGTGCCAGCAGGGAGGGACAGGGGGCGGACGGCTACACCTTC	CASREGQGADGYTF
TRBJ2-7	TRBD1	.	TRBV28	TGTGCCAGCAGTCCTTATCCCCGGACAGGCCAGTACTACGAGCAGTACTTC	CASSPYPRTGQYYEQYF
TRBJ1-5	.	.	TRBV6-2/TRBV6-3	TGTGCCAGCAGTTACCGGCCGGGTAGCAATCAGCCCCAGCATTTT	CASSYRPGSNQPQHF
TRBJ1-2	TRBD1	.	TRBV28	TGTGCCAGCAGTTTAGGCCAGGGGGCTCATGGCTACACCTTC	CASSLGQGAHGYTF
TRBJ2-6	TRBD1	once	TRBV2	TGTGCCAGTACAAGGACAGGGGGCGCATCTGGGGCCAACGTCCTGACTTTC	CASTRTGGASGANVLTF
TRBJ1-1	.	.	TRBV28	TGTGCCAGCAGTTCCGCCGGGGATTCGACGGGGGTGTGGGCTTTCTTT	CASSSAGDSTGVWAFF
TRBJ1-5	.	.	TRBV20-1	TGCAGTGCTGGCTTCCTTGGGCCCCAGCATTTT	CSAGFLGPQHF
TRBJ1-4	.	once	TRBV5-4	TGTGCCAGCAGCACCGGGAGGGGAGGTTATGAAAAACTGTTTTTT	CASSTGRGGYEKLFF